Listed below are T cell receptor beta chains from one sample, sequenced in a study of response to subunit inactivated influenza vaccine. TCRdb re-derived calls from the RT-PCR reads in MiXCR, one entry per CDR3 protein. Of 500,000 to 650,000 distinct CDR3 sequences listed, 6% to 9% were seen once; the top ten hold 10% to 15%. Sequences were derived from PBMCs from blood, sampled about 23 months after vaccination. The receptors were sampled from a man aged 50 to 75 who received an inactivated influenza vaccine. Each CDR3 is given with its conserved first and last residue. A D gene is named only where the DNA matches it firmly. Size is omitted from some rows. Given values are once, few, many or a class for expanded clones.

.,few,TRBJ2-1,TRBV3-1,CASSQQGSYNEQFF,TGTGCCAGCAGCCAGCAGGGTTCCTACAATGAGCAGTTCTTC
.,many,TRBJ2-3,TRBV12-3/TRBV12-4,CASSLRVRLATDTQYF,TGTGCCAGCAGTTTACGGGTGAGGCTAGCCACAGATACGCAGTATTTT
TRBD2,few,TRBJ2-5,TRBV29-1,CSVAAGGQETQYF,TGCAGCGTTGCGGCGGGAGGCCAAGAGACCCAGTACTTC
.,.,TRBJ2-5,TRBV3-1,CASSQDALAQYF,TGTGCCAGCAGCCAAGATGCCCTGGCCCAGTACTTC
.,few,TRBJ2-1,TRBV10-3,CAISEARGPNEQFF,TGTGCCATCAGTGAAGCGCGGGGGCCGAATGAGCAGTTCTTC
.,many,TRBJ1-4,TRBV3-1,CASSQGAATNEKLFF,TGTGCCAGCAGCCAAGGAGCGGCAACTAATGAAAAACTGTTTTTT
.,few,TRBJ2-2,TRBV5-1,CASSPAGAGSGELFF,TGCGCCAGCAGCCCCGCAGGGGCTGGGTCCGGGGAGCTGTTTTTT
.,many,TRBJ1-1,TRBV10-3,CAISETGGVGTEAFF,TGTGCCATCAGTGAGACAGGAGGCGTGGGCACTGAAGCTTTCTTT
TRBD1,many,TRBJ1-5,TRBV3-1,CASSQRQGEPQHF,TGTGCCAGCAGCCAAAGACAGGGTGAGCCCCAGCATTTT
.,.,TRBJ1-2,TRBV12-5,CASGRDISNYGYTF,TGTGCTAGTGGCCGGGACATTTCTAACTATGGCTACACCTTC
TRBD2,few,TRBJ2-2,TRBV10-3,CAISPSLAANTGELFF,TGTGCCATCAGTCCCTCTCTAGCGGCGAACACCGGGGAGCTGTTTTTT
.,few,TRBJ2-1,TRBV5-1,CASSLEGRSYNEQFF,TGCGCCAGCAGCTTGGAAGGGAGGTCCTACAATGAGCAGTTCTTC
TRBD2,many,TRBJ2-3,TRBV12-3/TRBV12-4,CASRGTSGHTDTQYF,TGTGCCAGCAGAGGGACTAGCGGCCACACAGATACGCAGTATTTT
TRBD1,.,TRBJ2-6,TRBV20-1,CSARHRDRVSGANVLTF,TGCAGTGCTAGACACCGGGACAGGGTCTCTGGGGCCAACGTCCTGACTTTC
TRBD1,many,TRBJ2-2,TRBV7-9,CASSSGTGNTGELFF,TGTGCCAGCAGCTCCGGGACAGGGAACACCGGGGAGCTGTTTTTT
.,few,TRBJ2-5,TRBV29-1,CSVEPGETQYF,TGCAGCGTTGAACCGGGAGAGACCCAGTACTTC
.,many,TRBJ1-1,TRBV10-3,CATTGTDKTMNTEAFF,TGTGCCACCACCGGGACTGATAAAACCATGAACACTGAAGCTTTCTTT
.,many,TRBJ2-1,TRBV4-2,CASSQVGRGAAYNEQFF,TGTGCCAGCAGCCAAGTAGGGAGAGGGGCGGCCTACAATGAGCAGTTCTTC
.,few,TRBJ2-1,TRBV9,CASSVNGVDYNEQFF,TGTGCCAGCAGCGTAAACGGGGTCGACTACAATGAGCAGTTCTTC
.,few,TRBJ2-7,TRBV10-3,CAIGEDSYEQYF,TGTGCCATCGGGGAGGACAGCTACGAGCAGTACTTC
TRBD2,few,TRBJ2-3,TRBV9,CASSVGTSGYTDTQYF,TGTGCCAGCAGCGTAGGCACTAGCGGTTACACAGATACGCAGTATTTT
TRBD2,many,TRBJ2-1,TRBV29-1,CSATLAGDISYNEQFF,TGCAGCGCCACCTTAGCGGGAGATATTTCCTACAATGAGCAGTTCTTC
.,many,TRBJ2-3,TRBV5-1,CASRRYLGASTDTQYF,TGCGCCAGCAGAAGATATTTGGGGGCTAGCACAGATACGCAGTATTTT
.,many,TRBJ1-5,TRBV20-1,CSARDPAAAYQPQHF,TGCAGTGCTAGAGATCCCGCGGCAGCCTATCAGCCCCAGCATTTT
TRBD1,many,TRBJ2-1,TRBV20-1,CSAPTGGGIGEQFF,TGCAGTGCCCCGACAGGGGGGGGGATTGGTGAGCAGTTCTTC
TRBD1,.,TRBJ2-1,TRBV12-3/TRBV12-4,CASSPRQGGNDEQFF,TGTGCCAGCAGTCCTCGACAGGGGGGGAACGATGAGCAGTTCTTC
.,.,TRBJ1-6,TRBV20-1,CSARDPRRANSPLHF,TGCAGTGCTAGAGATCCGCGCAGGGCGAATTCACCCCTCCACTTT
.,.,TRBJ2-5,TRBV7-2,CASNPMGRETQYF,TGTGCCAGCAATCCAATGGGGCGGGAGACCCAGTACTTC
TRBD2,.,TRBJ2-7,TRBV20-1,CSARPPGTSSEQYF,TGCAGTGCTAGACCCCCCGGGACTAGCTCCGAGCAGTACTTC
TRBD2,many,TRBJ2-1,TRBV20-1,CSARSTSGTDEQFF,TGCAGTGCTAGAAGTACTAGCGGGACTGATGAGCAGTTCTTC
.,many,TRBJ2-5,TRBV10-3,CAISDFGARGETQYF,TGTGCCATCAGTGATTTCGGGGCCAGGGGAGAGACCCAGTACTTC
.,many,TRBJ1-4,TRBV7-2,CASSLFRGATNEKLFF,TGTGCCAGCAGCTTGTTTCGGGGGGCAACTAATGAAAAACTGTTTTTT
.,.,TRBJ1-4,TRBV7-9,CASSPSAKGRNEKLFF,TGTGCCAGCAGCCCTTCGGCTAAAGGGCGAAATGAAAAACTGTTTTTT
TRBD1,many,TRBJ1-2,TRBV28,CASAPPTGGRRYGYTF,TGTGCCAGCGCTCCTCCTACAGGGGGCAGACGCTATGGCTACACCTTC
.,.,TRBJ2-3,TRBV12-3/TRBV12-4,CASSLWRSVAPDTQYF,TGTGCCAGCAGTTTATGGAGATCGGTAGCGCCAGATACGCAGTATTTT
TRBD2,.,TRBJ2-7,TRBV30,CAWSGGLAFFSYEQYF,TGTGCCTGGAGCGGGGGACTAGCGTTTTTCTCCTACGAGCAGTACTTC
.,few,TRBJ1-1,TRBV3-1,CASSFRDANTEAFF,TGTGCCAGCAGCTTCAGGGACGCGAACACTGAAGCTTTCTTT
TRBD1,.,TRBJ2-5,TRBV29-1,CSALGQSQETQYF,TGCAGCGCTTTGGGACAGTCCCAAGAGACCCAGTACTTC
.,few,TRBJ2-1,TRBV12-3/TRBV12-4,CASSLQLGSYNEQFF,TGTGCCAGCAGTCTCCAACTAGGTTCCTACAATGAGCAGTTCTTC
.,.,TRBJ2-7,TRBV11-1,CASSLPALIQGKGGYEQYF,TGTGCCAGCAGCTTACCTGCACTCATACAGGGGAAGGGGGGTTACGAGCAGTACTTC
.,many,TRBJ2-7,TRBV5-6,CASSFMYEQYF,TGTGCCAGCAGCTTTATGTACGAGCAGTACTTC
TRBD2,few,TRBJ2-5,TRBV7-8,CASSLKAGGPKSSRRETQYF,TGTGCCAGCAGCTTAAAAGCGGGAGGGCCGAAAAGCTCGCGGCGGGAGACCCAGTACTTC
TRBD2,.,TRBJ2-2,TRBV7-3,CASSLTGLARNTGELFF,TGTGCCAGCAGTTTAACGGGACTAGCGAGAAACACCGGGGAGCTGTTTTTT
.,many,TRBJ1-3,TRBV20-1,CSARDYGLGNTIYF,TGCAGTGCTAGAGATTACGGACTTGGAAACACCATATATTTT
.,many,TRBJ1-3,TRBV4-2,CASSQGFNLVSTGNTIYF,TGTGCCAGCAGCCAAGGATTTAATTTAGTTAGTACTGGAAACACCATATATTTT
TRBD1,.,TRBJ1-1,TRBV30,CACVQGARVTEAFF,TGTGCCTGTGTACAGGGGGCGCGGGTCACTGAAGCTTTCTTT
.,.,TRBJ1-6,TRBV30,CAWNRAFHNSPLHF,TGTGCCTGGAACCGGGCTTTCCATAATTCACCCCTCCACTTT
.,many,TRBJ2-7,TRBV12-3/TRBV12-4,CASSPDSYYEQYF,TGTGCCAGCAGTCCCGACAGCTACTACGAGCAGTACTTC
.,.,TRBJ1-1,TRBV3-1,CATSHGTEAFF,TGTGCCACCAGCCACGGGACTGAAGCTTTCTTT
.,.,TRBJ2-7,TRBV28,CASSHDRNKYYEQYF,TGTGCCAGCTCCCATGACAGGAACAAGTACTACGAGCAGTACTTC
TRBD2,few,TRBJ2-2,TRBV11-2,CASSGGVGGGAGTGELFF,TGTGCCAGCAGCGGAGGAGTTGGCGGGGGGGCCGGCACCGGGGAGCTGTTTTTT
.,many,TRBJ2-1,TRBV20-1,CSASPGGQFYNEQFF,TGCAGTGCTTCCCCTGGGGGGCAGTTTTACAATGAGCAGTTCTTC
TRBD2,.,TRBJ2-2,TRBV10-3,CAINGQTTSGRSGTGELFF,TGTGCCATCAACGGACAGACGACTAGCGGGAGGTCGGGGACCGGGGAGCTGTTTTTT
TRBD1,.,TRBJ2-3,TRBV7-6,CASNGGTGGSDTQYF,TGTGCCAGCAACGGGGGGACAGGGGGCTCTGATACGCAGTATTTT
.,.,TRBJ1-5,TRBV6-5,CASSYSVVNQPQHF,TGTGCCAGCAGTTATTCCGTGGTTAATCAGCCCCAGCATTTT
.,many,TRBJ2-1,TRBV20-1,CSGREPPTYNEQFF,TGCAGTGGGCGGGAACCGCCAACGTACAATGAGCAGTTCTTC
.,few,TRBJ2-7,TRBV27,CASSLRVGGHEQYF,TGTGCCAGCAGTTTAAGGGTTGGGGGACACGAGCAGTACTTC
.,.,TRBJ2-5,TRBV15,CATSLERQTQYF,TGTGCCACCAGCCTGGAAAGACAGACCCAGTACTTC
TRBD1,.,TRBJ1-5,TRBV20-1,CSAREQGRGDNQPQHF,TGCAGTGCTAGAGAACAGGGGAGGGGGGATAATCAGCCCCAGCATTTT
TRBD2,.,TRBJ2-2,TRBV10-3,CAISEPNLAGVKAGELFF,TGTGCCATCAGTGAGCCTAACCTAGCGGGAGTAAAGGCCGGGGAGCTGTTTTTT